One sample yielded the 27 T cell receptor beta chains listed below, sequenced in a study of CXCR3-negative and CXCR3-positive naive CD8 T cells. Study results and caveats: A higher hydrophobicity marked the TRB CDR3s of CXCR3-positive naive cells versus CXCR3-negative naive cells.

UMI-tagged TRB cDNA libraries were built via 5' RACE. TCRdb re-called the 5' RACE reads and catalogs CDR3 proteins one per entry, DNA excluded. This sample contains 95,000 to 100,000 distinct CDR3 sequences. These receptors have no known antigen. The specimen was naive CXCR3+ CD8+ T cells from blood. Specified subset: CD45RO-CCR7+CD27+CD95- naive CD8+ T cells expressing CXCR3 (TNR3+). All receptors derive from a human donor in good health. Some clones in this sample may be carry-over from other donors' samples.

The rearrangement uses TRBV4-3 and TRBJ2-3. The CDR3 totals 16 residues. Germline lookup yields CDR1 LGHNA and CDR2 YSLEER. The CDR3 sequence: CASSQEGIRGTDTQYF.

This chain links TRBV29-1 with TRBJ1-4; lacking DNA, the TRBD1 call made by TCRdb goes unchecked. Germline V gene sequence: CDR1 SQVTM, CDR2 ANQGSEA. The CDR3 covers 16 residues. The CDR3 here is CSVYLGQGRWNEKLFF.

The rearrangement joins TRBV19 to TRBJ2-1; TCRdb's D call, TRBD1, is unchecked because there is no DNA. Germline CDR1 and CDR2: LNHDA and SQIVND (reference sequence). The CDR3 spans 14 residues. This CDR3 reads CASSHPGTSNEQFF.

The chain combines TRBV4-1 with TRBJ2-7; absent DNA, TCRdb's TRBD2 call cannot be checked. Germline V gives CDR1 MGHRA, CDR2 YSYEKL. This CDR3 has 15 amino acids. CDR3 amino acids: CASSQGGGGAYEQYF.

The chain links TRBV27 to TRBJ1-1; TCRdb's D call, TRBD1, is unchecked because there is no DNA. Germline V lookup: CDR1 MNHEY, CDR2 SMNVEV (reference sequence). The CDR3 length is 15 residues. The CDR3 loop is CASSVSRDPNTEAFF.

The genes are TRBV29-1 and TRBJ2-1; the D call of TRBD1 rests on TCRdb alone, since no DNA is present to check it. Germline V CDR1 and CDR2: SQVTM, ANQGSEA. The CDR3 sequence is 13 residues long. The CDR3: CSVETQGSLAQLF.

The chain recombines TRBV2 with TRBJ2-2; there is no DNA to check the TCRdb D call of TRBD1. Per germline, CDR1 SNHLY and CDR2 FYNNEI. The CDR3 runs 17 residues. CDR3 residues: CASTHDPSRGPTGELFF.

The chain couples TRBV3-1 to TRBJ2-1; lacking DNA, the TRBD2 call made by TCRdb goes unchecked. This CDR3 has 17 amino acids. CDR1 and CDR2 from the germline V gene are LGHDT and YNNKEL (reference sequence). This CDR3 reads CASSPSTREGLLNEQFF.

CDR3 sequence reads: CASSEIGGSTYEQYF. V and J are TRBV6-1 and TRBJ2-7; TCRdb lists TRBD1, though no DNA is available to test this call. This CDR3 comprises 15 residues. Germline V CDR1 and CDR2: MNHNS, SASEGT.

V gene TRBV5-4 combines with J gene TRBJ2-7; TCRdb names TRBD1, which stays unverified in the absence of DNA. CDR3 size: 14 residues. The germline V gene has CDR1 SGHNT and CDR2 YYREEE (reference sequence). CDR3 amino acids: CASTPDRRPYEQYF.

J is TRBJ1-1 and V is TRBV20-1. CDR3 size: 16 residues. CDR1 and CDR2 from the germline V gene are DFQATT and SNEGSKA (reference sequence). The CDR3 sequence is CSARDQVYGSTAEAFF.

The CDR3 loop is CSVDWGNGYTF. The chain has TRBV29-1 and TRBJ1-2; TCRdb picks TRBD1, but there is no DNA to check that call. The germline V gene has CDR1 SQVTM and CDR2 ANQGSEA. CDR3 length: 11 amino acids.

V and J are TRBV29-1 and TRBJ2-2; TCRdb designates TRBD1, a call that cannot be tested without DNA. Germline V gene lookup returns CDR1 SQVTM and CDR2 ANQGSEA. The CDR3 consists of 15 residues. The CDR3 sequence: CSVRPGQANTGELFF.

The CDR3 region is CVSTMTLNEQFF. The chain is built from TRBV12-3 or TRBV12-4 and TRBJ2-1. This CDR3 region has 12 residues.

The CDR3 spells CSVEDAGTGVSYEQYF. The rearrangement joins TRBV29-1 to TRBJ2-7; TCRdb returns TRBD1, unconfirmable since there is no DNA. CDR1 and CDR2 (germline): SQVTM, ANQGSEA. The CDR3 runs to 16 residues.

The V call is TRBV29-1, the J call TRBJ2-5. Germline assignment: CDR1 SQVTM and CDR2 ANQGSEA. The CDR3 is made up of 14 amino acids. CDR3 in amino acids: CSAGRSDYQETQYF.

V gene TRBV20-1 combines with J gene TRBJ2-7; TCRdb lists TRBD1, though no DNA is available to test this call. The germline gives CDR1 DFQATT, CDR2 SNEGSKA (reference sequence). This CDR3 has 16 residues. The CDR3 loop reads CSASGPGTGSFYEQYF.

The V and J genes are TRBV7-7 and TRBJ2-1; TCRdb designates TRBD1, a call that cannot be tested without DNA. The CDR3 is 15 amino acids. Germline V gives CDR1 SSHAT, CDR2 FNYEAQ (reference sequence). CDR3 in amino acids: CASSLGGADYNEQFF.

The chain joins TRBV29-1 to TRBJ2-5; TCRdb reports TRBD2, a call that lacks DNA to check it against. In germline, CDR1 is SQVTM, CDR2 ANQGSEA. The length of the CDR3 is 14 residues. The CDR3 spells CSVAPTSAEETQYF.

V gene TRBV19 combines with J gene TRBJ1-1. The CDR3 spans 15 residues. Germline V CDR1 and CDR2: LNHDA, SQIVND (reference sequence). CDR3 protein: CASSRFQVSGTEAFF.

The CDR3 loop reads CASSEWAGANVLTF. J is TRBJ2-6 and V is TRBV9. The germline CDR1 and CDR2 sequences are SGDLS and YYNGEE. The CDR3 is made up of 14 amino acids.

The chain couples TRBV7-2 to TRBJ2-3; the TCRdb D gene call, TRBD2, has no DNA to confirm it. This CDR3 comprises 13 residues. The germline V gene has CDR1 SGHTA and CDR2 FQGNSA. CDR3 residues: CASSPSDPDTQYF.

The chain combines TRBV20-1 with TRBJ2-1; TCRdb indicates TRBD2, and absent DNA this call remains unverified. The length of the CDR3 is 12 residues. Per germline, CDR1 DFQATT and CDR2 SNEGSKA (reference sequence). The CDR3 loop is CSASGLGIEQFF.

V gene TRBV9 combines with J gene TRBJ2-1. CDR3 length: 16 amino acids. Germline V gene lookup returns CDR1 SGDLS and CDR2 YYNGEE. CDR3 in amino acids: CASSDSGVSSYNEQFF.

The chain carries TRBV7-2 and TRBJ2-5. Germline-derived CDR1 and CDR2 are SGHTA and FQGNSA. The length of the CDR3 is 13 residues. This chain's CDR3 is CASSFPGPETQYF.

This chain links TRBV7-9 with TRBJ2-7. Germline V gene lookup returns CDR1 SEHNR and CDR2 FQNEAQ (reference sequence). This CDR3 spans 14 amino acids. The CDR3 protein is CASSFVQGPYEQYF.

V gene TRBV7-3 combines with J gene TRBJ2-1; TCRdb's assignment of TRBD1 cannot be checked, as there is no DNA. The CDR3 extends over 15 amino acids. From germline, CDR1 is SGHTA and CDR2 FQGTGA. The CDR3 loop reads CASSSPGQGFHEQFF.